Below are 10 T cell receptor beta chains sequenced from a single sample in a study of blood T cell repertoires in COVID-19. Clones were sequenced by immunoSEQ multiplex PCR, and TCRdb holds only the in-frame ones, with some missing. This table has 390,000 or so clones, 75% to 90% appearing once. Sample: PBMCs or T cells enriched from blood (not recorded which). The receptors here all came from a man between 18 and 29 years old who had recovered from COVID-19.

The V call is TRBV7-8, the J call TRBJ2-3; 7 nucleotides match TRBD2. CDR3 length equals 14 residues. The ends lost 5 bases at V and 4 bases at J; junction bases unmatched: 6. CDR1 is SGHVS and CDR2 is FQNEAQ in the germline V gene. The CDR3 nucleotides read TGTGCCAGCAGCCTAAGACTAGCACCAGATACGCAGTATTTT. Translated, it gives CASSLRLAPDTQYF.

The CDR3: CASRATGKDSPLHF. CDR3 nucleotide sequence: TGTGCCAGCAGAGCGACAGGGAAGGATTCACCCCTCCACTTT. The rearrangement joins TRBV2 to TRBJ1-6; 7 nucleotides align to TRBD1. The trim removed 6 bases at V and 8 bases at J, leaving 7 bases unmatched. The CDR3 is 14 residues long. Germline loops: CDR1 SNHLY, CDR2 FYNNEI.

This clone was observed a single time. V and J are TRBV5-1 and TRBJ1-4; 7 bases map to TRBD1. The CDR3 contains 16 residues. Germline lookup yields CDR1 SGHRS and CDR2 YFSETQ. V gave up 0 bases and J gave up 7 bases; unmatched junction bases: 9. This CDR3 reads CASSLAPGGGREKLFF. In DNA, the CDR3 is TGCGCCAGCAGCTTGGCCCCAGGAGGGGGCCGTGAAAAACTGTTTTTT.

The chain is built from TRBV3-1 (or the pseudogene TRBV3-2) and TRBJ1-5, with 11 bases fitting TRBD1. This CDR3 comprises 16 residues. CDR1 is LGHDT, CDR2 YNNKEL, per germline (reference sequence). Losses at the gene ends were 1 base for V and 4 bases for J; bases not matched to a gene: 3. The CDR3 here is CASSQGDRGLNQPQHF. The DNA of the CDR3 is TGTGCCAGCAGCCAAGGGGACAGGGGGTTGAATCAGCCCCAGCATTTT.

The chain carries TRBV10-2 and TRBJ1-2; the D gene is possibly TRBD1 (5 bases). Trimming took 2 bases from V and 4 from J, leaving 14 bases between them. The CDR3 sequence is 15 residues long. The V gene's germline CDR1 is WSHSY and CDR2 SAAADI. CDR3 loop: CASSEQLKGAYGYTF. The CDR3 DNA is TGCGCCAGCAGTGAGCAATTGAAAGGGGCCTATGGCTACACCTTC.

The V call is TRBV7-9, the J call TRBJ1-1; 8 bases are a match to TRBD1. The V segment lost 6 bases and the J segment 0 bases; nucleotides outside the gene matches: 3. Germline CDR1 is SEHNR and CDR2 is FQNEAQ (reference sequence). This CDR3 has 14 amino acids. CDR3 residues: CASRGTGLNTEAFF. The CDR3 nucleotides are TGTGCCAGCAGGGGGACAGGTTTGAACACTGAAGCTTTCTTT.

The chain links TRBV5-1 to TRBJ1-5, with 10 bases identical to TRBD1. This CDR3 has 16 amino acids. CDR1 and CDR2 (germline): SGHRS, YFSETQ. Unmatched junction bases numbered 4, after V lost 0 bases and J lost 4 bases. The CDR3 here is CASSLAGQGVNQPQHF. For the CDR3, the DNA is TGCGCCAGCAGCTTGGCAGGACAGGGGGTTAATCAGCCCCAGCATTTT.

This rearrangement joins TRBV6-5 to TRBJ1-4; TRBD1 matches at 9 bases. The CDR3 has 11 residues. Germline values: CDR1 MNHEY, CDR2 SVGAGI. V shed 6 bases, J shed 15 bases, and the junction held 5 bases outside the gene matches. The CDR3 DNA sequence: TGTGCCAGCAGGAACAGGGGGCAGTTGTTTTTT. Translated: CASRNRGQLFF.

The table lists this clone with a count of one. The CDR3 sequence: CASSQDRTESSYEQYF. The CDR3 DNA sequence: TGTGCCAGCAGCCAAGATAGAACCGAGAGCTCCTACGAGCAGTACTTC. The chain links TRBV4-2 to TRBJ2-7; no clear D gene. Trimming removed 0 bases from V and 0 bases from J, with 12 bases in between. The germline gives CDR1 LGHNA, CDR2 YNFKEQ. CDR3 size: 16 residues.

The chain joins TRBV6-5 to TRBJ2-2; 7 nucleotides line up with TRBD1. Per germline, CDR1 MNHEY and CDR2 SVGAGI. The junction had 6 bases not matched to a gene; V was cut back by 6 bases and J by 5 bases. The CDR3 spans 14 residues. The CDR3 is CASRQGLETGELFF. CDR3 bases: TGTGCCAGCAGACAGGGGTTGGAAACCGGGGAGCTGTTTTTT.